Listed here is a single T cell receptor beta chain. This CDR3 is 15 amino acids long. V shed 5 bases and J 3 bases; nucleotides not matched to a gene: 7. Germline V gives CDR1 KGHSH, CDR2 LQKENI. This specimen belongs to a study of control samples from healthy donors and cancer patients. The data were produced by immunoSEQ multiplex PCR, yet TCRdb's version contains in-frame clones alone and is incomplete. Of under 150,000 clones listed, 89% are singletons. This chain connects TRBV18 to TRBJ1-2, with 9 nucleotides matching TRBD1. The receptor was derived from a man aged 25-45 years in good health. Input material: blood. This chain's CDR3 is CASSADRGRDYGYTF. In nucleotides, the CDR3 is TGTGCCAGCTCAGCGGACAGGGGACGGGACTATGGCTACACCTTC.